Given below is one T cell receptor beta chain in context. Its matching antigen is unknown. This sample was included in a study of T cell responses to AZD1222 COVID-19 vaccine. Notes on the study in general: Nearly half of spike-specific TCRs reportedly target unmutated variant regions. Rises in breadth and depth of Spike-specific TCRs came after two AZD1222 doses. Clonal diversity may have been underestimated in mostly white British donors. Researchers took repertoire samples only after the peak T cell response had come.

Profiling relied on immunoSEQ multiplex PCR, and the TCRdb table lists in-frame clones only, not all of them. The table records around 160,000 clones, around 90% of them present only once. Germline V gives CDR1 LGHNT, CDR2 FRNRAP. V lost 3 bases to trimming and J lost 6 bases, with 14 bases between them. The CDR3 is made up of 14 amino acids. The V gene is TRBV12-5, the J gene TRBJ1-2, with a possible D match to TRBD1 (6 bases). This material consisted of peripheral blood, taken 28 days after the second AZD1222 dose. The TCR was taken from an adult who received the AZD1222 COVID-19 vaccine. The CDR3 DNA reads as TGTGCTAGTGGTTTACGGGGGCCGGTCGATGGCTACACCTTC. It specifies CASGLRGPVDGYTF.